This TCR beta chain is drawn from a study of technical replicates of blood from a few donors. Germline V gene lookup returns CDR1 LNHDA and CDR2 SQIVND (reference sequence). With 1 base removed from V and 0 bases from J, the gap between germline ends came to 12 bases. The CDR3 is 17 residues long. TCRdb's table, derived via immunoSEQ multiplex PCR, lists solely in-frame clones and lacks some. The table has about 95,000 clones, approximately 95% seen once. V gene TRBV19 combines with J gene TRBJ1-4; D not certain. Sequencing was done on a sample of T cells isolated from PBMCs. This clonotype originated in a human donor in good health. CDR3 DNA: TGTGCCAGTAGTATAGTATCCCGGACTGCAACTAATGAAAAACTGTTTTTT. As protein: CASSIVSRTATNEKLFF.